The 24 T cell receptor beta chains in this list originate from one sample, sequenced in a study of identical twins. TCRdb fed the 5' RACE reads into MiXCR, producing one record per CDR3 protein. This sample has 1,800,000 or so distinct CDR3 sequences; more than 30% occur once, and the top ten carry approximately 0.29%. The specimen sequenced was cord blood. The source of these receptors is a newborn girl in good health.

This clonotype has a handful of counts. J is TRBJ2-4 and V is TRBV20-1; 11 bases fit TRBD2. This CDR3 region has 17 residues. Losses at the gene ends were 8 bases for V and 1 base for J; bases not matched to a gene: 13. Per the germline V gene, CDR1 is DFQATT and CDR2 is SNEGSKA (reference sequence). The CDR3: CSPWDRSSGRAKNIQYF. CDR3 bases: TGCAGTCCCTGGGACCGATCTAGCGGGAGGGCCAAAAACATTCAGTACTTC.

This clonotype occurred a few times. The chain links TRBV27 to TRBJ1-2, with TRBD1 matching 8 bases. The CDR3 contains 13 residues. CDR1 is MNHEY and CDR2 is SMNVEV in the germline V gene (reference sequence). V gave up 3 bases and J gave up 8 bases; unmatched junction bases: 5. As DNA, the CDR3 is TGTGCCAGCAGTTTGAACTGGGACAGGGGCTACACCTTC. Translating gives CASSLNWDRGYTF.

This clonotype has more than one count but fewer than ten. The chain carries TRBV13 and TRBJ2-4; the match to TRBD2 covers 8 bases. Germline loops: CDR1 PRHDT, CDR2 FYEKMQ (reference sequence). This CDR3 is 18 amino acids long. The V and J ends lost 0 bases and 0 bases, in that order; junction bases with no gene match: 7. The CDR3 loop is CASSLGSSGDLAKNIQYF. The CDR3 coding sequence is TGTGCCAGCAGCTTAGGAAGTAGCGGGGATCTAGCCAAAAACATTCAGTACTTC.

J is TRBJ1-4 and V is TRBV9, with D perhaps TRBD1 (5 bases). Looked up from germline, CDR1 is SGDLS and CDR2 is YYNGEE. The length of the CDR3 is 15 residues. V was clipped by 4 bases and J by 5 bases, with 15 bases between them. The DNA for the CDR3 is TGTGCCAGCAGCCGGGGGAGGGCCTCGAATGAAAAACTGTTTTTT. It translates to CASSRGRASNEKLFF.

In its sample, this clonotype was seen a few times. The CDR3 region is CASSLVYQGNQPQHF. CDR3 in DNA: TGTGCCAGCAGCTTAGTCTATCAGGGCAATCAGCCCCAGCATTTT. V and J are TRBV7-2 and TRBJ1-5; D is ambiguous. The germline CDR1 and CDR2 sequences are SGHTA and FQGNSA. CDR3 length: 15 amino acids. The V and J ends lost 1 base and 2 bases respectively, with 9 bases between them.

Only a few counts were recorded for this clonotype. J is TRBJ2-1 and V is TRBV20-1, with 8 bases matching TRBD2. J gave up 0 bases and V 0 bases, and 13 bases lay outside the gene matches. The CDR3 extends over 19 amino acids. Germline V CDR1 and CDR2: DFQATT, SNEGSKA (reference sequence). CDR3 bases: TGCAGTGCTAGAGACCTTCTCGGCGGGGGGTGGAGCTCCTACAATGAGCAGTTCTTC. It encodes CSARDLLGGGWSSYNEQFF.

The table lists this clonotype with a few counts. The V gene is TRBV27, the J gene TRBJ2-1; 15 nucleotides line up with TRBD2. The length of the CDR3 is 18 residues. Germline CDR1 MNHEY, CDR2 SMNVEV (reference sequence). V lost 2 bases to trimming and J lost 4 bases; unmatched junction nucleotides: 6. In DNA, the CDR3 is TGTGCCAGCAGTTTAGGACTAGCGGGAGGGATAATATACAATGAGCAGTTCTTC. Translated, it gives CASSLGLAGGIIYNEQFF.

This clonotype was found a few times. CDR3 region: CASSPADKLYYGYTF. CDR3 DNA sequence: TGTGCCAGCAGCCCGGCCGACAAGTTGTACTATGGCTACACCTTC. The chain carries TRBV4-2 and TRBJ1-2; D unresolved. The CDR3 is 15 amino acids. The V end lost 4 bases, the J end lost 3 bases, and 15 bases lay between the germline ends. Germline V gene lookup returns CDR1 LGHNA and CDR2 YNFKEQ.

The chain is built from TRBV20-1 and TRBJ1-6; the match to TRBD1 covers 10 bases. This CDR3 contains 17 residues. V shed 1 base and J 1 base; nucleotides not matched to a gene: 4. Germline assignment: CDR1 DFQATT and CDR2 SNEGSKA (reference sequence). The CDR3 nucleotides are TGCAGTGCTAGAGCTCCGGGACAGGGGTCCTATAATTCACCCCTCCACTTT. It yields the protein CSARAPGQGSYNSPLHF.

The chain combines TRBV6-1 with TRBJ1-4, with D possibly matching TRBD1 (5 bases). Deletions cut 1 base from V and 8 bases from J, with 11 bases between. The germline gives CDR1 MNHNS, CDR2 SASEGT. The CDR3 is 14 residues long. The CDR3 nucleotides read TGTGCCAGCAGTGAAGGACGGGGGAGCGAAAAACTGTTTTTT. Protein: CASSEGRGSEKLFF.

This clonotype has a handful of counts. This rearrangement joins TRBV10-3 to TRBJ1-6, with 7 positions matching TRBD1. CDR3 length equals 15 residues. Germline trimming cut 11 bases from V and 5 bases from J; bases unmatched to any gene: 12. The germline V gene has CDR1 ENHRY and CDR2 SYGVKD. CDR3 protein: CADPQGRPHNSPLHF. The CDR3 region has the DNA TGTGCCGATCCACAGGGGCGGCCCCATAATTCACCCCTCCACTTT.

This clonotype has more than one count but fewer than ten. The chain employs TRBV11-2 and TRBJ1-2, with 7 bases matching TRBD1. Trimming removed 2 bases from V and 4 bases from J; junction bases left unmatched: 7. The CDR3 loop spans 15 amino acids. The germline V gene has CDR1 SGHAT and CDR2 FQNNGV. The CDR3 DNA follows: TGTGCCAGCAGCTTATCCGGGACAGTCATCTATGGCTACACCTTC. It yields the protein CASSLSGTVIYGYTF.

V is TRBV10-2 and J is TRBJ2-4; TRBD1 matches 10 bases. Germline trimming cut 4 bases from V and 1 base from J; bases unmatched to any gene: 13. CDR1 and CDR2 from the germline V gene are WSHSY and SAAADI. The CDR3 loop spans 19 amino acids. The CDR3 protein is CASSGAFLTGGSAKNIQYF. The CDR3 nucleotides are TGCGCCAGCAGTGGAGCCTTTTTGACAGGGGGCTCGGCCAAAAACATTCAGTACTTC.

CDR3 region: CASSLSGIGSEKLFF. As DNA, the CDR3 is TGTGCCAGCAGCCTCAGTGGGATAGGGAGTGAAAAACTGTTTTTT. The J gene is TRBJ1-4, the V gene TRBV27; D gene uncertain. Trimming took 6 bases from V and 7 from J, leaving 18 bases between them. The CDR3 totals 15 residues. Germline V gene sequence: CDR1 MNHEY, CDR2 SMNVEV (reference sequence).

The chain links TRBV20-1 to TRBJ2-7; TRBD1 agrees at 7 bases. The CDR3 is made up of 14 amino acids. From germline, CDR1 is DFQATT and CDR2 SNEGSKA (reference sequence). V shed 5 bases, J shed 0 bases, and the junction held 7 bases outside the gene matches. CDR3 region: CSALGQRSSYEQYF. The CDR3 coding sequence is TGCAGTGCTTTGGGACAGCGAAGCTCCTACGAGCAGTACTTC.

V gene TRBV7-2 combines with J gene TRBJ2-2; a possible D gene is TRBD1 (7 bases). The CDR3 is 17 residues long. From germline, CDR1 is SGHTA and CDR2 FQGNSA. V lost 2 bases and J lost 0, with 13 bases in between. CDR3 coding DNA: TGTGCCAGCAGCTTACCCCGCGGGACAGCGAACACCGGGGAGCTGTTTTTT. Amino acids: CASSLPRGTANTGELFF.

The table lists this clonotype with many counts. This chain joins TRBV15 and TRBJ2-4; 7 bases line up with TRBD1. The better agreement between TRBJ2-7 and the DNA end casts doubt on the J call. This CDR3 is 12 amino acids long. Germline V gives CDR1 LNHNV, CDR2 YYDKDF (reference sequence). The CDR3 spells CATSRTGYEQYF. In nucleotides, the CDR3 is TGTGCCACCAGCAGGACAGGGTACGAGCAGTACTTC.

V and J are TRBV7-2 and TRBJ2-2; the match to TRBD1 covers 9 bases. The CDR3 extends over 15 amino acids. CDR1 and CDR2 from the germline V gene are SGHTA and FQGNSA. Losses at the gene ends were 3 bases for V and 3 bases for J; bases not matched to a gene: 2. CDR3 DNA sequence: TGTGCCAGCAGCTTTTGGACAGGGGACACCGGGGAGCTGTTTTTT. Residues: CASSFWTGDTGELFF. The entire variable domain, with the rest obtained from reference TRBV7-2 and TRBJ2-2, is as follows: GAGVSQSPSNKVTEKGKDVELRCDPISGHTALYWYRQSLGQGLEFLIYFQGNSAPDKSGLPSDRFSAERTGGSVSTLTIQRTQQEDSAVYLCASSFWTGDTGELFFGEGSRLTVL.

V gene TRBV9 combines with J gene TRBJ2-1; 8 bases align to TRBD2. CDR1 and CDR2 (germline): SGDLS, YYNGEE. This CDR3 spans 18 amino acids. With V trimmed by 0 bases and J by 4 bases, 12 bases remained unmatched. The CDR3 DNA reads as TGTGCCAGCAGCGTAGTTAGCGGGGAACCAGCATATTACAATGAGCAGTTCTTC. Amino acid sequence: CASSVVSGEPAYYNEQFF.

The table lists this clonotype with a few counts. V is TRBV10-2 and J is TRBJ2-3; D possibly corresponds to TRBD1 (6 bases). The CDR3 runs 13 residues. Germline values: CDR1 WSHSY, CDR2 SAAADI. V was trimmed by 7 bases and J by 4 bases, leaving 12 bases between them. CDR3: CASTGGLADTQYF. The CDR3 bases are TGCGCCAGCACTGGGGGCCTGGCAGATACGCAGTATTTT.

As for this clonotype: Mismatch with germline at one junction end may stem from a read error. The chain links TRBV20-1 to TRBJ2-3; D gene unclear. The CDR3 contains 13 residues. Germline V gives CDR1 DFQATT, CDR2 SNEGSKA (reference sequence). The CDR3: CSARGFFTDTRYF. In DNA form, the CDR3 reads TGCAGTGCTAGGGGATTCTTCACAGATACGCGGTATTTT.

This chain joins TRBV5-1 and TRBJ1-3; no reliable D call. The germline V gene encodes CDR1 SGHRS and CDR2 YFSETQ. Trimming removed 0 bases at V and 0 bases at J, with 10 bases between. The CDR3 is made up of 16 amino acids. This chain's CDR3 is CASSLGQLSSGNTIYF. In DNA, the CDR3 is TGCGCCAGCAGCTTGGGGCAGTTGAGCTCTGGAAACACCATATATTTT.

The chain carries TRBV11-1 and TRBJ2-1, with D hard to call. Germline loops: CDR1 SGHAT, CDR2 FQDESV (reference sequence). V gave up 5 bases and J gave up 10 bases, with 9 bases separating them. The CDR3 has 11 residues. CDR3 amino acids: CASSPNGEQFF. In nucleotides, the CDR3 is TGTGCCAGCAGCCCTAACGGGGAGCAGTTCTTC.

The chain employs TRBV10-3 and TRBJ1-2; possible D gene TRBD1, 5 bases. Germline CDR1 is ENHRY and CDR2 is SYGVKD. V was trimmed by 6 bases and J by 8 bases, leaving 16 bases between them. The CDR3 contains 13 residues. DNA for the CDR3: TGTGCCATCAGCGACCTTTGGGGGTCCGGCTACACCTTC. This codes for CAISDLWGSGYTF.